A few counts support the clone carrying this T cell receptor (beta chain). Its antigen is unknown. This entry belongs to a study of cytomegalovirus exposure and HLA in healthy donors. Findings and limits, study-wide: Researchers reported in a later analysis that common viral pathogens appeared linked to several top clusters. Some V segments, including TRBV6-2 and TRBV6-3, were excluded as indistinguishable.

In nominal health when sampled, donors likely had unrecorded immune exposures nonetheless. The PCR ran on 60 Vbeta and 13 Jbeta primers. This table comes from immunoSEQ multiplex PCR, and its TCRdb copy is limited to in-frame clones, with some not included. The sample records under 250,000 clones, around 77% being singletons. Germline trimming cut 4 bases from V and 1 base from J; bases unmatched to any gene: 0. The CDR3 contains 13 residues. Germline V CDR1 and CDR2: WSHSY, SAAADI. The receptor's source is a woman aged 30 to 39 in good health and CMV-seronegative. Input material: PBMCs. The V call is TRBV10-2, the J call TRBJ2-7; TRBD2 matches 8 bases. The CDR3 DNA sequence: TGCGCCAGCAGTGCTAGCGGGTCCTACGAGCAGTACTTC. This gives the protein CASSASGSYEQYF.